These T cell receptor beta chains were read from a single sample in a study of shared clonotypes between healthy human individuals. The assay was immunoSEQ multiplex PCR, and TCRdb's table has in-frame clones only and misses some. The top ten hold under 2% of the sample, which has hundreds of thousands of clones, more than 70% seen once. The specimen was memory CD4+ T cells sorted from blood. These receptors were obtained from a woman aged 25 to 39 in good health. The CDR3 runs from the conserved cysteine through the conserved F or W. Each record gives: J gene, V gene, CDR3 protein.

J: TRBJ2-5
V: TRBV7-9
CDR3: CASSSLAGVGETQYF

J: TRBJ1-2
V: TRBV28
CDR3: CASARSPRFSGYTF

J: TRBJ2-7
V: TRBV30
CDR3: CAWRAGHLYEQYF

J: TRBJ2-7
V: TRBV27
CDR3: CASSSMGPTTYEQYF

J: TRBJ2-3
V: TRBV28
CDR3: CASKGQGPTDTQYF

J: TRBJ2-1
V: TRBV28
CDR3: CASSIAGGPHNEQFF

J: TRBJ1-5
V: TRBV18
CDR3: CASSPTRSNQPQHF

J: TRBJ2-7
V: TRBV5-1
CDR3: CASRPVGGPYEQYF

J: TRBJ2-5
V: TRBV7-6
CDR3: CASSLHHGQTQYF

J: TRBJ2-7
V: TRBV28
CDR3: CASSLNAGGLYEQYF

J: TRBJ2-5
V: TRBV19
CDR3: CASSSFEYGTQYF

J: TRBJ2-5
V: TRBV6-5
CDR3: CASSYWGQGQETQYF

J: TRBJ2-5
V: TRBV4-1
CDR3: CASSQGSTGTSQLGQYF

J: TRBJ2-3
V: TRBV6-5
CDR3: CASSYYGTGYTDTQYF

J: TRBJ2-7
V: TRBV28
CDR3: CASSRPGAASYEQYF

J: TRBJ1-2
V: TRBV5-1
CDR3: CASSFGSVYGYTF

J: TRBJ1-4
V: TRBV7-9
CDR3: CASSFLGEGSEKLFF

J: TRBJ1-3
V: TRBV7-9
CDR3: CATRGEEVSGNTIYF

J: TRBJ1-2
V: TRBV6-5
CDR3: CASSARQGPRTF

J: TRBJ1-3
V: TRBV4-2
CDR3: CASSQEGQGLGNTIYF

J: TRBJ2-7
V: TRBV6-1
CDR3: CASNQDGIWSEQYF

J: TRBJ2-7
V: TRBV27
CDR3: CASSSGMRETYEQYF

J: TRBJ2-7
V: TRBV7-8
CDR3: CASSFRGGNEQYF

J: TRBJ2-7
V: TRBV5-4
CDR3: CASSQGQGLVLTEQYF

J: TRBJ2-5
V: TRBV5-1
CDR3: CASSRDLQRETQYF